The sequence of this T cell receptor beta chain was determined in a study of blood T cell repertoires in COVID-19. Study-wide background: Italy, Spain and the United States were the sources of the convalescent and acute COVID-19 samples. PBMCs, B-cell-depleted T cells, or T cells were the source of the cDNA or gDNA that made up the material.

The length of the CDR3 is 15 residues. Germline V lookup: CDR1 ENHRY, CDR2 SYGVKD. J was trimmed by 5 bases and V by 0 bases; bases with no gene match: 4. Per the original methods: The assay estimated nucleated cells by amplifying reference gene primers. The table came from immunoSEQ multiplex PCR; TCRdb's copy has only in-frame clones and leaves some out. The V and J calls and clone size were taken over from that table, and D and trimming were inferred from the DNA. This table has around 80,000 clones, about 88% appearing once. The chain links TRBV10-3 to TRBJ2-5; 9 bases agree with TRBD2. Sequenced input: peripheral blood. The TCR sequence derives from a human donor in a cohort sampled during active COVID-19. CDR3 DNA sequence: TGTGCCATCAGTGAGTCTAGCGGGAGATGGGAGACCCAGTACTTC. Amino acids: CAISESSGRWETQYF.